This T cell receptor beta chain was documented in a study of memory CD4+ T cells and cytomegalovirus serostatus. As for the study in general: Of the healthy Belgian adults, roughly ten were CMV seropositive and approximately 24 seronegative.

This clone was recorded a few times. What it binds is unknown. Study-wide results and limits: A US-trained random forest predicted CMV serostatus with median AUC 0.91. Each of 67 CMV-associated TCRbeta sequences occurred in one to five individuals.

The sort gate was single viable CD3+CD4+CD8-CD45RO+ cells for memory CD4+ T cells. Germline loops: CDR1 MNHNS, CDR2 SASEGT. V lost 1 base and J 3 bases, leaving 7 bases between the germline ends. The CDR3 runs 13 residues. Libraries were prepared by immunoSEQ multiplex PCR; TCRdb keeps only in-frame clonotypes and omits some of them. The data contain 64,000 or so clones, over 60% of them singletons. The sample consisted of memory CD4+ T cells from blood. This clonotype was sampled from an adult in good health and CMV-seronegative. The chain has TRBV6-1 and TRBJ2-7; no reliable D call. CDR3 loop: CASSEVGFYEQYF. The CDR3 DNA reads TGTGCCAGCAGTGAAGTAGGGTTCTACGAGCAGTACTTC.